This T cell receptor (beta chain) was captured by sequencing in a study of metastatic and nonmetastatic thyroid tumors. Overall study context: Both malignant and benign thyroid patients supplied peripheral blood and tumor or nodule tissue samples, across which the repertoires of these patients were then compared. Overall study results and limits: Significantly higher TCR beta diversity was reportedly seen in malignant thyroid tumors than benign nodules, in blood and tumor.

This clone came up many times. Its antigen remains unidentified. CDR3 length equals 16 residues. Looked up from germline, CDR1 is DFQATT and CDR2 is SNEGSKA (reference sequence). The ends lost 0 bases at V and 4 bases at J; junction bases unmatched: 9. Original processing methods: For papillary thyroid cancer, a distant-metastasis classifier was constructed from CDR3 differences observed across clinicopathological groups. Through MiXCR, TCRdb re-clonotyped the PCR reads. The V and J calls come from TCRdb's annotation, not from the publication. Counted here are 70,000 or so clones, over 12% occurring once; the ten biggest clones make up more than 6.5%. All patients were treatment-naive before thyroid surgery.

The rearrangement uses TRBV20-1 and TRBJ2-5; 9 bases are shared with TRBD2. The sequence was obtained from a male donor with papillary thyroid cancer or a benign thyroid nodule (not recorded which). Some clones in this sample may be carry-over from other donors' samples. Material: blood. The CDR3 region has the DNA TGCAGTGCTAGAGATCGGGGTAGCGGGAGTTCAGAGACCCAGTACTTC. This translates into CSARDRGSGSSETQYF.